The present entry profiles one TCR beta chain with its context. Some clones are missing from TCRdb's copy, which holds only in-frame ones; the method was immunoSEQ multiplex PCR. Seen here are approximately 39,000 clones, around four fifths observed once, and the top ten hold 15%. The data derive from a study of PD-L1 blockade in urothelial cancer. Study information: Males with bladder-origin urothelial cancer made up about 90% of the 29 patients.

Time point indicated: pretreatment peripheral blood. The clonotype originates from a man older than 75 with urothelial cancer. The specimen was PBMCs, collected around atezolizumab (anti-PD-L1) treatment.

CDR3 amino acids: CARSQQETQYF. In DNA form, the CDR3 reads TGCGCCAGAAGCCAACAAGAGACCCAGTACTTC. This chain connects TRBV5-1 to TRBJ2-5; no firm D call. V was shortened by 8 bases and J by 2 bases, with 7 bases between the two germline ends. The CDR3 runs to 11 residues. Germline assignment: CDR1 SGHRS and CDR2 YFSETQ.